The 14 T cell receptor beta chains in this list originate from one sample, sequenced in a study of cytomegalovirus exposure and HLA in healthy donors (dated by TCRdb to the late 2010s). Library preparation was by the immunoSEQ multiplex PCR assay. For the multiplex PCR, a mixture combining 60 forward primers for TCR Vbeta segments and 13 reverse primers for TCR Jbeta segments was used. This immuneACCESS table, as held by TCRdb, lists in-frame sequences with V and J called but not all clones. Of the missing ones, under half trace to an unresolved V gene in checked studies; the others have no known cause. The table for this sample lists more than 90,000 clones; approximately 85% of them were counted only once. The ten largest make up around 3.6% of the sample. The sequencing sample was made of PBMCs. The receptors were sampled from a man aged 25 to 45 in good health and CMV-seronegative.

The rearrangement links TRBV5-4 to TRBJ2-2; TRBD1 matches at 9 bases. The V segment lost 7 bases and the J segment 4 bases; nucleotides outside the gene matches: 11. Per the germline V gene, CDR1 is SGHNT and CDR2 is YYREEE (reference sequence). The CDR3 covers 16 residues. CDR3: CASFFKQGAGTGELFF. CDR3 bases: TGTGCCAGCTTCTTTAAACAGGGGGCAGGCACCGGGGAGCTGTTTTTT.

The chain couples TRBV4-2 to TRBJ2-7, with D unresolved. Germline V gives CDR1 LGHNA, CDR2 YNFKEQ. This CDR3 comprises 14 residues. V gave up 0 bases and J gave up 1 base, with 7 bases separating them. The CDR3, as DNA: TGTGCCAGCAGCCAAGATTCGTCTTCCTACGAGCAGTACTTC. Translation gives CASSQDSSSYEQYF.

This chain joins TRBV28 and TRBJ2-7; possibly TRBD1 for D (5 bases). The V and J ends lost 0 bases and 4 bases respectively, with 13 bases between them. The CDR3 spans 15 residues. Germline CDR1 reads MDHEN; CDR2 reads SYDVKM. CDR3 amino acids: CASSLWQGRTYEQYF. The CDR3 DNA follows: TGTGCCAGCAGTTTATGGCAGGGTCGCACGTACGAGCAGTACTTC. The full variable domain, its missing parts supplied by reference TRBV28 and TRBJ2-7, is DVKVTQSSRYLVKRTGEKVFLECVQDMDHENMFWYRQDPGLGLRLIYFSYDVKMKEKGDIPEGYSVSREKKERFSLILESASTNQTSMYLCASSLWQGRTYEQYFGPGTRLTVT.

The chain is built from TRBV4-1 and TRBJ2-7; 8 bases align to TRBD2. Germline V gene sequence: CDR1 MGHRA, CDR2 YSYEKL. Germline trimming cut 4 bases from V and 6 bases from J; bases unmatched to any gene: 23. This CDR3 comprises 19 residues. CDR3 sequence reads: CASSLPTSLAGRSPREQYF. The CDR3 DNA reads TGCGCCAGCAGCCTACCTACCTCCCTAGCGGGCCGATCCCCGCGCGAGCAGTACTTC.

The rearrangement uses TRBV20-1 and TRBJ2-3; unclear D gene. This CDR3 has 11 residues. The germline V and J ends were trimmed by 6 bases and 0 bases, with 4 bases remaining between them. Germline V gene data show CDR1 as DFQATT and CDR2 as SNEGSKA (reference sequence). In DNA, the CDR3 is TGCAGTGCAACTAGCACAGATACGCAGTATTTT. Its translation: CSATSTDTQYF.

The V gene is TRBV19, the J gene TRBJ2-5; no reliable D call. From germline, CDR1 is LNHDA and CDR2 SQIVND (reference sequence). This CDR3 is built from 12 residues. V dropped 6 bases and J dropped 7 bases, with 12 bases sitting between them. The CDR3: CASRSGGGTQYF. In DNA, the CDR3 is TGTGCCAGTAGAAGTGGCGGTGGGACCCAGTACTTC.

V and J are TRBV11-2 and TRBJ2-3; 9 positions agree with TRBD2. This CDR3 is built from 16 residues. V dropped 0 bases and J dropped 4; count of bases not matched to a gene: 5. CDR1 is SGHAT, CDR2 FQNNGV, per germline. CDR3 protein: CASSLDGAGGPDTQYF. CDR3 nucleotide sequence: TGTGCCAGCAGCTTAGACGGAGCGGGAGGCCCAGATACGCAGTATTTT.

The chain recombines TRBV7-9 with TRBJ1-2, with D possibly matching TRBD1 (6 bases). The germline V and J ends were trimmed by 5 bases and 7 bases, with 17 bases remaining between them. From germline, CDR1 is SEHNR and CDR2 FQNEAQ (reference sequence). The CDR3 runs 14 residues. CDR3 amino acids: CASSHRAGDRGYTF. DNA for the CDR3: TGTGCCAGCAGCCATCGTGCAGGGGATCGTGGCTACACCTTC.

CDR3 nucleotides: TGCGCCAGCAGCCAAGGGACAGGGACCTACGAGCAGTACTTC. Its translation: CASSQGTGTYEQYF. V is TRBV4-1 and J is TRBJ2-7; 8 bases align to TRBD1. The V and J ends lost 1 base and 2 bases, in that order; junction bases with no gene match: 1. Germline V lookup: CDR1 MGHRA, CDR2 YSYEKL. The CDR3 is 14 residues long.

This clone showed up just once. CDR3 nucleotide sequence: TGTGCCACCAGCAGAGACAGGAACACTGAAGCTTTCTTT. Translating it yields CATSRDRNTEAFF. The chain joins TRBV15 to TRBJ1-1; D remains unclear. CDR3 size: 13 residues. The V gene lost 0 bases and the J gene lost 1 base, with 3 bases spanning the gap. CDR1 and CDR2 (germline): LNHNV, YYDKDF (reference sequence). The full variable domain, its missing parts supplied by reference TRBV15 and TRBJ1-1, is DAMVIQNPRYQVTQFGKPVTLSCSQTLNHNVMYWYQQKSSQAPKLLFHYYDKDFNNEADTPDNFQSRRPNTSFCFLDIRSPGLGDTAMYLCATSRDRNTEAFFGQGTRLTVV.

The V call is TRBV5-6, the J call TRBJ2-2; D might be TRBD2 (5 bases). Trimming shortened V by 0 bases and J by 4 bases, and 10 bases separated the two germline ends. Germline V gene sequence: CDR1 SGHDT, CDR2 YYEEEE. The CDR3 totals 15 residues. CDR3 protein: CASSLAPAGTGELFF. The DNA for the CDR3 is TGTGCCAGCAGCTTGGCTCCGGCGGGCACCGGGGAGCTGTTTTTT.

The rearrangement links TRBV4-1 to TRBJ2-7; TRBD1 matches at 9 bases. Germline V lookup: CDR1 MGHRA, CDR2 YSYEKL. The ends lost 0 bases at V and 6 bases at J; junction bases unmatched: 6. The CDR3 has 15 residues. The CDR3, as DNA: TGCGCCAGCAGCCAAGATAGGGGACAGGGTTCCGAGCAGTACTTC. Its translation: CASSQDRGQGSEQYF.

The chain uses TRBV4-3 and TRBJ1-2; 7 bases align to TRBD1. V shed 3 bases and J 1 base; nucleotides not matched to a gene: 5. The germline V gene has CDR1 LGHNA and CDR2 YSLEER. The CDR3 runs 15 residues. The CDR3 sequence is CASSHGTVRNYGYTF. The CDR3, as DNA: TGCGCCAGCAGCCATGGGACAGTTCGTAACTATGGCTACACCTTC.

The rearrangement links TRBV2 to TRBJ2-7; tentatively, D is TRBD2 (7 bases). The CDR3 has 14 amino acids. Germline CDR1 SNHLY, CDR2 FYNNEI. Trimming took 6 bases from V and 2 from J, leaving 14 bases between them. The CDR3 protein is CASRRGGGPYEQYF. CDR3 nucleotide sequence: TGTGCCAGCAGGCGGGGAGGGGGACCCTACGAGCAGTACTTC.